The 14 T cell receptor beta chains listed next were all sequenced from one sample in a study of blood T cell repertoires in COVID-19. Only in-frame clones appear in the TCRdb table, and some are missing; sequencing was by immunoSEQ multiplex PCR. The sample lists about 190,000 clones, 80% to 90% occurring once. Sequenced input: peripheral blood. The receptors come from a man aged 45-65 years with active or convalescent COVID-19.

J is TRBJ2-3 and V is TRBV2, with no clear D. Trimming removed 7 bases from V and 6 bases from J, with 20 bases in between. Per germline, CDR1 SNHLY and CDR2 FYNNEI. The CDR3 spans 15 residues. The CDR3 sequence is CASNPYLAPGDTQYF. DNA of the CDR3: TGTGCCAGCAATCCCTACTTGGCCCCGGGTGATACGCAGTATTTT. The variable domain in full, completed from reference TRBV2 and TRBJ2-3, reads EPEVTQTPSHQVTQMGQEVILRCVPISNHLYFYWYRQILGQKVEFLVSFYNNEISEKSEIFDDQFSVERPDGSNFTLKIRSTKLEDSAMYFCASNPYLAPGDTQYFGPGTRLTVL.

This clone was detected only a few times. The chain carries TRBV2 and TRBJ1-5; the D gene is possibly TRBD1 (5 bases). The germline CDR1 and CDR2 sequences are SNHLY and FYNNEI. Trimming pared 3 bases from V and 6 bases from J, leaving 12 bases between. The CDR3 runs to 14 residues. The CDR3 DNA sequence: TGTGCCAGCAGTGAGGAGGGGTATTCTCAGCCCCAGCATTTT. This codes for CASSEEGYSQPQHF.

The rearrangement links TRBV30 to TRBJ1-3, with D possibly matching TRBD1 (5 bases). This CDR3 contains 15 residues. In germline, CDR1 is GTSNPN, CDR2 SVGIG (reference sequence). V shed 4 bases and J shed 3 bases, with 16 bases lying between them. The CDR3 is CAWKPGLPVGNTIYF. The CDR3 DNA reads as TGTGCCTGGAAACCGGGACTCCCGGTTGGAAACACCATATATTTT.

The chain links TRBV13 to TRBJ2-7; 8 bases match TRBD2. The V gene's germline CDR1 is PRHDT and CDR2 FYEKMQ (reference sequence). V was clipped by 7 bases and J by 6 bases; unmatched bases: 8. This CDR3 is built from 13 residues. CDR3 DNA: TGTGCCAGCACTACCGGGAGGGCTGGCGAGCAGTACTTC. The encoded protein is CASTTGRAGEQYF. Full variable domain (remainder filled in from reference TRBV13 and TRBJ2-7): AAGVIQSPRHLIKEKRETATLKCYPIPRHDTVYWYQQGPGQDPQFLISFYEKMQSDKGSIPDRFSAQQFSDYHSELNMSSLELGDSALYFCASTTGRAGEQYFGPGTRLTVT.

This clone was counted a few times. The chain uses TRBV5-4 and TRBJ2-3, with D perhaps TRBD2 (5 bases). CDR1 is SGHNT, CDR2 YYREEE, per germline (reference sequence). V shed 4 bases and J shed 0 bases, with 18 bases lying between them. The CDR3 has 17 residues. The DNA for the CDR3 is TGTGCCAGCAGCGCGCGGTTCGGACTCCAAAGCACAGATACGCAGTATTTT. Translating it yields CASSARFGLQSTDTQYF.

The CDR3 is CASSLGRDFRYGYTF. The CDR3 nucleotides read TGTGCCAGCAGCTTAGGACGGGATTTTCGCTATGGCTACACCTTC. The V gene is TRBV7-9, the J gene TRBJ1-2, with D unresolved. The germline V gene encodes CDR1 SEHNR and CDR2 FQNEAQ (reference sequence). The CDR3 spans 15 residues. Trimming left V 1 base short and J 4 bases short, with 13 bases between.

The chain recombines TRBV7-8 with TRBJ1-5, with TRBD1 identical over 9 bases. With V trimmed by 3 bases and J by 6 bases, 6 bases remained unmatched. CDR1 and CDR2 from the germline V gene are SGHVS and FQNEAQ. CDR3 length equals 15 residues. CDR3 sequence (DNA): TGTGCCAGCAGCTTCAGTAGGGACAGGGTTCAGCCCCAGCATTTT. Residues: CASSFSRDRVQPQHF.

V and J are TRBV5-1 and TRBJ2-7; tentatively, D is TRBD2 (5 bases). The V end lost 4 bases, the J end lost 3 bases, and 14 bases lay between the germline ends. Germline CDR1 is SGHRS and CDR2 is YFSETQ. CDR3 length: 14 amino acids. Here the CDR3 reads CASSRRPGSYEQYF. The DNA of the CDR3 is TGCGCCAGCAGCAGAAGGCCGGGGAGCTACGAGCAGTACTTC.

The chain is built from TRBV19 and TRBJ1-4, with a tentative D call TRBD1 (6 bases). Deletions cut 3 bases from V and 1 base from J, with 15 bases between. The CDR3 runs to 17 residues. CDR1 is LNHDA, CDR2 SQIVND, per germline (reference sequence). The CDR3 DNA is TGTGCCAGTAGTATCTTGGGGGCCAAGGGAACTAATGAAAAACTGTTTTTT. It encodes CASSILGAKGTNEKLFF. Drawing the rest from reference TRBV19 and TRBJ1-4, the complete variable domain is DGGITQSPKYLFRKEGQNVTLSCEQNLNHDAMYWYRQDPGQGLRLIYYSQIVNDFQKGDIAEGYSVSREKKESFPLTVTSAQKNPTAFYLCASSILGAKGTNEKLFFGSGTQLSVL.

CDR3 protein: CASSRIAGGEADTQYF. The DNA for the CDR3 is TGTGCCAGCAGCAGAATAGCGGGAGGCGAGGCAGATACGCAGTATTTT. This sequence joins TRBV28 and TRBJ2-3; 10 nucleotides match TRBD2. The CDR3 spans 16 residues. Looked up from germline, CDR1 is MDHEN and CDR2 is SYDVKM. The trim removed 6 bases at V and 4 bases at J, leaving 10 bases unmatched.

The gene calls are TRBV9 and TRBJ2-1, with 10 bases fitting TRBD1. With 2 bases clipped from V and 5 bases from J, the junction kept 4 bases outside the gene matches. The germline CDR1 and CDR2 sequences are SGDLS and YYNGEE. This CDR3 has 15 residues. In DNA, the CDR3 is TGTGCCAGCAGCGTGTCGGGACAGGGGCACAATGAGCAGTTCTTC. Its protein product is CASSVSGQGHNEQFF.

This chain connects TRBV6-2 or TRBV6-3 to TRBJ1-6, with 7 bases matching TRBD1. Germline assignment: CDR1 MNHEY and CDR2 SVGEGT. CDR3 size: 15 residues. V gave up 5 bases and J gave up 9 bases; unmatched junction bases: 10. The CDR3 coding sequence is TGTGCCAGCAGTCGCCTAACAGGGGTGGCTTCACCCCTCCACTTT. Its protein is CASSRLTGVASPLHF.

This clone has just one count. This rearrangement joins TRBV6-6 to TRBJ1-4; TRBD1 agrees at 7 bases. J gave up 4 bases and V 8 bases, and 10 bases lay outside the gene matches. CDR1 is MNHNY, CDR2 SVGAGI, per germline (reference sequence). There are 15 residues in the CDR3. The CDR3 here is CASSIRQGSNEKLFF. CDR3 bases: TGTGCCAGCTCAATTCGACAGGGTAGTAATGAAAAACTGTTTTTT.

The chain links TRBV2 to TRBJ1-1; possible D gene TRBD1, 6 bases. The CDR3 runs to 11 residues. V lost 7 bases to trimming and J lost 6 bases, with 9 bases between them. The germline gives CDR1 SNHLY, CDR2 FYNNEI. The CDR3 here is CASNQGPEAFF. CDR3 bases: TGTGCCAGCAATCAGGGGCCTGAAGCTTTCTTT.